Shown below are 29 T cell receptor beta chains from a single sample sequenced in a study of regulatory T cells in long-lasting Graves disease. Indicated time point: persistent/refractory GD, antithyroid drugs over 5 years with positive TRAb. PBMCs provided the RNA from which the TCR library was made. Library construction for TCR beta used iRepertoire HTBI primers and Arm-PCR of CDR3 regions. MiXCR, applied by TCRdb to the multiplex PCR reads, yields one record per CDR3 protein. The data show 600,000 to 800,000 distinct CDR3 sequences, around 32% seen once. Sequencing used peripheral blood mononuclear cells (PBMCs), obtained when the disease was refractory, from a patient treated with antithyroid drugs. These receptors were obtained from a female donor with Graves disease.

V usage is TRBV6-1 and J usage is TRBJ2-2; TRBD1 aligns across 8 bases. The CDR3 is 16 residues long. Looked up from germline, CDR1 is MNHNS and CDR2 is SASEGT. Trimming cost V 6 bases and J 0 bases; bases outside gene matches: 6. The CDR3, as DNA: TGTGCCAGCAGGAGACCGGGACAGGCGAACACCGGGGAGCTGTTTTTT. This encodes CASRRPGQANTGELFF.

The gene calls are TRBV29-1 and TRBJ2-2; D is uncertain. Germline CDR1 is SQVTM and CDR2 is ANQGSEA. The CDR3 sequence is 11 residues long. V was clipped by 4 bases and J by 6 bases, with 6 bases between them. The CDR3 DNA follows: TGCAGCGTTGGTGAACCCGGGGAGCTGTTTTTT. It translates to CSVGEPGELFF.

This clonotype was seen repeatedly, ten times or more. The V and J genes are TRBV12-3 or TRBV12-4 and TRBJ1-2; D is possibly TRBD1 (5 bases). V was shortened by 6 bases and J by 2 bases, with 16 bases between the two germline ends. The CDR3 has 15 amino acids. CDR3 protein: CASSGPGLLNYGYTF. The CDR3 region has the DNA TGTGCCAGCAGCGGACCGGGACTACTAAACTATGGCTACACCTTC.

This clonotype appeared a few times. This rearrangement joins TRBV2 to TRBJ1-4, with 8 bases that match TRBD1. The length of the CDR3 is 15 residues. Germline-derived CDR1 and CDR2 are SNHLY and FYNNEI. V lost 6 bases, J lost 5 bases, and 8 bases stayed unmatched. CDR3 protein: CASRDTRGLNEKLFF. The CDR3 DNA follows: TGTGCCAGCAGAGATACCAGGGGGCTGAATGAAAAACTGTTTTTT.

The genes are TRBV20-1 and TRBJ2-1; possibly TRBD2 for D (5 bases). The CDR3 is 15 residues long. Germline V gene data show CDR1 as DFQATT and CDR2 as SNEGSKA (reference sequence). V dropped 4 bases and J dropped 0 bases, with 13 bases sitting between them. The CDR3 DNA sequence: TGCAGTGCTAAGCCTAGCCACCTCTCCTACAATGAGCAGTTCTTC. Protein sequence: CSAKPSHLSYNEQFF.

A few counts support this clonotype. The rearrangement joins TRBV27 to TRBJ2-7, with TRBD1 as a possible D gene (5 bases). The CDR3 spans 15 residues. In germline, CDR1 is MNHEY, CDR2 SMNVEV (reference sequence). V shed 4 bases and J shed 4 bases, with 17 bases lying between them. For the CDR3, the DNA is TGTGCCAGCAGTTATACGGACACCCCCATTTACGAGCAGTACTTC. Translated, it gives CASSYTDTPIYEQYF.

This clonotype was seen only a few times. The chain recombines TRBV9 with TRBJ2-5; 9 bases fit TRBD2. Trimming at V came to 7 bases and at J to 5 bases, leaving 9 bases not matched to a gene. The CDR3 runs 14 residues. Per germline, CDR1 SGDLS and CDR2 YYNGEE. The CDR3 sequence is CASRRREGCETQYF. For the CDR3, the DNA is TGTGCCAGCCGTAGGCGGGAGGGTTGCGAGACCCAGTACTTC.

The J gene is TRBJ2-7, the V gene TRBV19, with 11 bases matching TRBD1. The junction had 8 bases not matched to a gene; V was cut back by 3 bases and J by 4 bases. The CDR3 extends over 16 amino acids. Per the germline V gene, CDR1 is LNHDA and CDR2 is SQIVND (reference sequence). The CDR3, as DNA: TGTGCCAGTAGTATGTCGTTGGGACAGGGGGTTTACGAGCAGTACTTC. Amino acid sequence: CASSMSLGQGVYEQYF.

This rearrangement joins TRBV28 to TRBJ1-6, with D uncertain. V lost 4 bases and J 10 bases, leaving 14 bases between the germline ends. Germline-derived CDR1 and CDR2 are MDHEN and SYDVKM. This CDR3 comprises 14 residues. CDR3 coding DNA: TGTGCCAGCAGTTATACCAGGAGGGAATCACCCCTCCACTTT. Encoded protein: CASSYTRRESPLHF.

This chain uses TRBV20-1 with TRBJ1-1; D ambiguous. V lost 6 bases and J lost 7, with 15 bases in between. This CDR3 has 12 residues. Germline V gene data show CDR1 as DFQATT and CDR2 as SNEGSKA (reference sequence). CDR3 residues: CSALGDPDEAFF. The CDR3, as DNA: TGCAGTGCCCTGGGAGACCCAGATGAAGCTTTCTTT.

This clonotype appeared a few times. The rearrangement joins TRBV12-3 or TRBV12-4 to TRBJ2-2; D could derive from TRBD1 or TRBD2 (5 bases each). V shed 4 bases and J shed 7 bases, with 16 bases lying between them. The CDR3 length is 15 residues. CDR3: CASSSGTGIGGELFF. The CDR3 nucleotides are TGTGCCAGCAGTTCCGGGACCGGGATAGGCGGGGAGCTGTTTTTT.

This chain connects TRBV20-1 to TRBJ1-1; the D is unclear. The CDR3 runs to 13 residues. Per germline, CDR1 DFQATT and CDR2 SNEGSKA (reference sequence). V lost 3 bases to trimming and J lost 0 bases, with 8 bases between them. The CDR3 loop reads CSASPNLNTEAFF. In DNA, the CDR3 is TGCAGTGCTAGCCCAAACCTGAACACTGAAGCTTTCTTT.

This clonotype was detected ten times or more. The chain employs TRBV2 and TRBJ1-5; D call uncertain. V was clipped by 3 bases and J by 5 bases, with 11 bases between them. CDR1 is SNHLY, CDR2 FYNNEI, per germline. The length of the CDR3 is 14 residues. CDR3 nucleotide sequence: TGTGCCAGCAGTGATTCATACGGGCATCAGCCCCAGCATTTT. Protein: CASSDSYGHQPQHF.

The chain joins TRBV29-1 to TRBJ2-2; maybe TRBD2 (5 bases). The V end lost 7 bases, the J end lost 2 bases, and 14 bases lay between the germline ends. CDR3 length: 14 residues. Germline values: CDR1 SQVTM, CDR2 ANQGSEA. The CDR3 DNA sequence: TGCAGCGCAAGCTATCGGGGTAACACCGGGGAGCTGTTTTTT. It codes for CSASYRGNTGELFF.

V usage is TRBV29-1 and J usage is TRBJ1-5; D is ambiguous. There are 12 residues in the CDR3. Germline CDR1 reads SQVTM; CDR2 reads ANQGSEA. The ends were cut back, 4 bases at V and 3 bases at J, with 7 bases in the middle. The CDR3 DNA reads TGCAGCGTTGTCCCCGACAATCAGCCCCAGCATTTT. Amino acid sequence: CSVVPDNQPQHF.

This clonotype occurred a few times. The chain is built from TRBV15 and TRBJ1-2, with TRBD1 identical over 8 bases. Germline V gene lookup returns CDR1 LNHNV and CDR2 YYDKDF (reference sequence). V lost 10 bases, J lost 4 bases, and 8 bases stayed unmatched. This CDR3 region has 13 residues. The CDR3 DNA reads as TGTGCCATCTCAACCGGGACAGGCTATGGCTACACCTTC. Translated, it gives CAISTGTGYGYTF.

J is TRBJ1-1 and V is TRBV5-5, with a tentative D call TRBD1 (6 bases). CDR1 is SGHKS and CDR2 is YYEKEE in the germline V gene (reference sequence). The CDR3 is made up of 14 amino acids. Between the trimmed V and J ends, which lost 5 bases and 0 bases, there was a span of 11 bases. The DNA for the CDR3 is TGTGCCAGCAGGCTTGACAGGATGAACACTGAAGCTTTCTTT. It yields the protein CASRLDRMNTEAFF.

The V gene is TRBV13, the J gene TRBJ2-5, with a weak D call TRBD2 (5 bases). Trimming shortened V by 1 base and J by 5 bases, and 17 bases separated the two germline ends. The CDR3 extends over 16 amino acids. Germline V lookup: CDR1 PRHDT, CDR2 FYEKMQ (reference sequence). Here the CDR3 reads CASSLALDPRGETQYF. CDR3 nucleotide sequence: TGTGCCAGCAGCTTAGCCTTGGACCCCCGGGGTGAGACCCAGTACTTC. Together with reference TRBV13 and TRBJ2-5, the CDR3 gives the full variable domain: AAGVIQSPRHLIKEKRETATLKCYPIPRHDTVYWYQQGPGQDPQFLISFYEKMQSDKGSIPDRFSAQQFSDYHSELNMSSLELGDSALYFCASSLALDPRGETQYFGPGTRLLVL.

The V gene is TRBV20-1, the J gene TRBJ2-3; D is perhaps TRBD2 (5 bases). The germline V and J ends were trimmed by 2 bases and 2 bases, with 17 bases remaining between them. Germline V lookup: CDR1 DFQATT, CDR2 SNEGSKA (reference sequence). CDR3 length equals 16 residues. CDR3 sequence reads: CSARYMWGDPTDTQYF. In DNA form, the CDR3 reads TGCAGTGCTAGATACATGTGGGGAGACCCCACAGATACGCAGTATTTT.

Points on this clonotype: Here the CDR3 omits its conserved ending phenylalanine or tryptophan, so a read error is the likely source. The V and J genes are TRBV7-9 and TRBJ2-5; 7 bases agree with TRBD1. Germline values: CDR1 SEHNR, CDR2 FQNEAQ (reference sequence). CDR3 length: 14 residues. With V trimmed by 2 bases and J by 4 bases, 4 bases remained unmatched. CDR3 sequence (DNA): TGTGCCAGCAGCTTAAGTGCAGGGGGAGAGACCCAGTACCTC. It specifies CASSLSAGGETQYL.

The rearrangement links TRBV28 to TRBJ1-2; weak D call: TRBD1 (6 bases). This CDR3 region has 15 residues. Trimming took 5 bases from V and 4 from J, leaving 17 bases between them. The germline gives CDR1 MDHEN, CDR2 SYDVKM. CDR3 sequence reads: CASSVGQSKTYGYTF. CDR3 bases: TGTGCCAGCAGTGTCGGACAGTCAAAAACCTATGGCTACACCTTC.

Regarding this clonotype: A much larger clone lies a single base off, so this may be a read error. The chain has TRBV12-3 or TRBV12-4 and TRBJ2-2; perhaps TRBD1 as D (6 bases). The length of the CDR3 is 14 residues. CDR3 in amino acids: CASRTGPNAGELFF. The CDR3 coding sequence is TGTGCCAGCAGGACAGGACCGAACGCCGGGGAGCTGTTTTTT.

The chain couples TRBV20-1 to TRBJ2-7; tentatively, D is TRBD2 (6 bases). From germline, CDR1 is DFQATT and CDR2 SNEGSKA (reference sequence). Trimming took off 6 bases at V and 1 base at J, with 16 bases between the two ends. The length of the CDR3 is 14 residues. The CDR3, as DNA: TGCAGTGCCTCACGCCCGGGGGAATCCTACGAGCAGTACTTC. Amino acid sequence: CSASRPGESYEQYF.

This clonotype was detected many times. This sequence joins TRBV6-1 and TRBJ2-5; either TRBD1 or TRBD2 may fit D (5 bases each). Looked up from germline, CDR1 is MNHNS and CDR2 is SASEGT. CDR3 length equals 12 residues. V was clipped by 6 bases and J by 9 bases, with 14 bases between them. The CDR3 region is CASSDHRGAQYF. The CDR3 DNA sequence: TGTGCCAGCAGCGACCACCGAGGGGCCCAGTACTTC.

Only a few counts were recorded for this clonotype. CDR3 region: CASSPSMGQGTGELFF. The CDR3 DNA is TGTGCCAGCAGCCCGAGTATGGGCCAGGGGACCGGGGAGCTGTTTTTT. The rearrangement joins TRBV7-3 to TRBJ2-2; possible D gene TRBD1, 6 bases. CDR1 is SGHTA and CDR2 is FQGTGA in the germline V gene. This CDR3 region has 16 residues. The V gene lost 5 bases and the J gene lost 5 bases, with 18 bases spanning the gap.

This chain uses TRBV28 with TRBJ2-6; 8 bases agree with TRBD1. Germline trimming cut 5 bases from V and 4 bases from J; bases unmatched to any gene: 4. The CDR3 has 15 amino acids. Germline V lookup: CDR1 MDHEN, CDR2 SYDVKM. The chain's CDR3 is CASSQTGVGANVLTF. The DNA of the CDR3 is TGTGCCAGCAGTCAGACAGGGGTCGGGGCCAACGTCCTGACTTTC. Together with reference TRBV28 and TRBJ2-6, the CDR3 gives the full variable domain: DVKVTQSSRYLVKRTGEKVFLECVQDMDHENMFWYRQDPGLGLRLIYFSYDVKMKEKGDIPEGYSVSREKKERFSLILESASTNQTSMYLCASSQTGVGANVLTFGAGSRLTVL.

The genes are TRBV24-1 and TRBJ2-2; TRBD1 agrees at 7 bases. CDR3 length equals 14 residues. Looked up from germline, CDR1 is KGHDR and CDR2 is SFDVKD. Unmatched junction bases numbered 6, after V lost 7 bases and J lost 5 bases. CDR3 DNA: TGTGCCACCAGCTCGAACAGGGGAACCGGGGAGCTGTTTTTT. Its translation: CATSSNRGTGELFF.

V is TRBV6-1 and J is TRBJ2-2; D is unresolved. The germline V gene encodes CDR1 MNHNS and CDR2 SASEGT. The ends were cut back, 6 bases at V and 7 bases at J, with 15 bases in the middle. The CDR3 consists of 14 residues. As DNA, the CDR3 is TGTGCCAGCAGAGACCTGATGGAAGGCGGGGAGCTGTTTTTT. Translated, it gives CASRDLMEGGELFF.

This clonotype came up a few times. The genes are TRBV20-1 and TRBJ1-4, with 8 bases matching TRBD1. The CDR3 is made up of 12 amino acids. Germline-derived CDR1 and CDR2 are DFQATT and SNEGSKA (reference sequence). The trim removed 5 bases at V and 8 bases at J, leaving 4 bases unmatched. The DNA of the CDR3 is TGCAGTGCTGGGACAGGCGGGGAAAAACTGTTTTTT. This gives the protein CSAGTGGEKLFF.